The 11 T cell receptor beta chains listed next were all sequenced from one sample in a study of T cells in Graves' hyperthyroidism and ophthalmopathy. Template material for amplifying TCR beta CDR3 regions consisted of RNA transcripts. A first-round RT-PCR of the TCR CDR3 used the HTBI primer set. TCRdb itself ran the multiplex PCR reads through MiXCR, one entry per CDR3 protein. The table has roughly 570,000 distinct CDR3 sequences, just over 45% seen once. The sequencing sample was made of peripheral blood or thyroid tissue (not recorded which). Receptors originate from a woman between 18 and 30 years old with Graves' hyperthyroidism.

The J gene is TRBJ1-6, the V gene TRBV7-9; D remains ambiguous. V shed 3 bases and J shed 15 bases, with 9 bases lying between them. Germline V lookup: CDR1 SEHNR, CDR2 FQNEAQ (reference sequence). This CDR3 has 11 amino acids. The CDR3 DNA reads TGTGCCAGCAGCTTGGGAGCTCTCCTCCACTTT. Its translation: CASSLGALLHF.

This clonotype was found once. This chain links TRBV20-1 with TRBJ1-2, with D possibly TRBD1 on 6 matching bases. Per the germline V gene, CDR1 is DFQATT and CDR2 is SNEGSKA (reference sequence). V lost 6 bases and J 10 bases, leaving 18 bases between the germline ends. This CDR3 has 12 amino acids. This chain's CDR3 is CSAERGGSSYTF. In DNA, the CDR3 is TGCAGTGCAGAAAGGGGGGGGAGCTCCTACACCTTC.

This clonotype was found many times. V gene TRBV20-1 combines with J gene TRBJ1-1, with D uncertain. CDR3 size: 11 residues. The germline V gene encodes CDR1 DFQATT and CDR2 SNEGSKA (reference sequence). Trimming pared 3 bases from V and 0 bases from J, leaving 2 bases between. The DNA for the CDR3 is TGCAGTGCTAGCATGAACACTGAAGCTTTCTTT. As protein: CSASMNTEAFF.

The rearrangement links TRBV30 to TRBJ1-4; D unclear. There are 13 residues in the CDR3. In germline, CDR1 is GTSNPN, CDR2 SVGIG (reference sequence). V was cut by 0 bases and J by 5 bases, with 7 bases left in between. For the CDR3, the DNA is TGTGCCTGGAGTGTAGGCGGGAATGAAAAACTGTTTTTT. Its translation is CAWSVGGNEKLFF.

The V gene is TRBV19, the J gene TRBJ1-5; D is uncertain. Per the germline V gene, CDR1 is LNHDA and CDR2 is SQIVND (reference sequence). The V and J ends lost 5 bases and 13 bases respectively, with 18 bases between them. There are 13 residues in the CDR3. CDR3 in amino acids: CASSLVAYNEQHF. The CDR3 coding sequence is TGTGCCAGTAGTCTGGTGGCCTACAATGAGCAGCATTTT.

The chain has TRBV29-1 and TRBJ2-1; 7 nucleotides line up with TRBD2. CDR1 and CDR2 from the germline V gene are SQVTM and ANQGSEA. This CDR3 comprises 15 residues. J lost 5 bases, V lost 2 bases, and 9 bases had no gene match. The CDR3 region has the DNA TGCAGCGTTGAAAGGGCTAGCGGAAAGCACAATGAGCAGTTCTTC. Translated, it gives CSVERASGKHNEQFF.

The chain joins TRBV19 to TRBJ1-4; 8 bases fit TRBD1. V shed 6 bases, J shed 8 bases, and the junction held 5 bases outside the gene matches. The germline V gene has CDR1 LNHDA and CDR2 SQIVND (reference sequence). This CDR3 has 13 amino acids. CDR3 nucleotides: TGTGCCAGTAGGCTGGACAGGGAGGAAAAACTGTTTTTT. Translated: CASRLDREEKLFF.

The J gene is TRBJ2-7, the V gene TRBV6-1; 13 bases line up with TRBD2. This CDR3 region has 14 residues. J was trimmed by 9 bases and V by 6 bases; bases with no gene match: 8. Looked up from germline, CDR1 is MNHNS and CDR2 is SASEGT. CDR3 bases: TGTGCCAGCAGCGAGACTAGCGGGAGGATGCGGCAGTACTTC. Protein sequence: CASSETSGRMRQYF.

The CDR3 region has the DNA TGCAGCTTGTTACCAGGGGGAGATCTCTATGGCTACACCTTC. Translating it yields CSLLPGGDLYGYTF. This chain links TRBV29-1 with TRBJ1-2, with 7 nucleotides matching TRBD1. This CDR3 spans 14 amino acids. The germline gives CDR1 SQVTM, CDR2 ANQGSEA. With 8 bases clipped from V and 4 bases from J, the junction kept 13 bases outside the gene matches.

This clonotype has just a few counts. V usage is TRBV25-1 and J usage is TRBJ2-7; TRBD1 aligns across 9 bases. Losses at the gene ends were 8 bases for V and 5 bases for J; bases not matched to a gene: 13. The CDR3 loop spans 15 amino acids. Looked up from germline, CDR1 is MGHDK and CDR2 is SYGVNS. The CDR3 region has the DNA TGTGCCAGCGCTCCGGTAAGGACAGGGGATGACGAGCAGTACTTC. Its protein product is CASAPVRTGDDEQYF.

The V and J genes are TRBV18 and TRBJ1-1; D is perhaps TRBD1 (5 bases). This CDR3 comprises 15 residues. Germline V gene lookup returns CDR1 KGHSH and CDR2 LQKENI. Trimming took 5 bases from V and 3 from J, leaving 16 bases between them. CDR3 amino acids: CASSERLLGDTEAFF. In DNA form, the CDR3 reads TGTGCCAGCTCAGAACGCCTATTGGGGGACACTGAAGCTTTCTTT.